The clone carrying this T cell receptor beta chain came up once. This sample is drawn from a study of T cell responses to AZD1222 COVID-19 vaccine. The V gene end was trimmed by 2 bases and the J gene end by 5 bases; junction bases not matched to a gene: 5. CDR1 GTSNPN and CDR2 SVGIG come from the germline V gene (reference sequence). The CDR3 length is 15 residues. Using immunoSEQ multiplex PCR, the repertoire was profiled, and TCRdb retains in-frame clones only, with some absent. In the table there are about 120,000 clones, approximately 83% of which are singletons. This material consisted of peripheral blood, taken on day 0 of MenACWY control vaccination. The source of this sequence is an adult in good health. The V gene is TRBV30, the J gene TRBJ1-5, with 11 positions matching TRBD1. Here the CDR3 reads CAWSIGGQGDQPQHF. The CDR3 bases are TGTGCCTGGAGTATTGGGGGACAGGGGGATCAGCCCCAGCATTTT.